Listed below are T cell receptor beta chains from one sample, sequenced in a study of human T cells and chemical hapten exposure. In TCRdb, the RACE reads were re-called with MiXCR into one record per CDR3 protein. The sample holds about 49,000 distinct CDR3 sequences; around 9.3% are singletons and the top ten take less than 5%. Sample: whole blood, taken in connection with sensitization to the hapten diphenylcyclopropenone (DPC). The source of these receptors is a woman in her fifties or sixties with alopecia areata. Some clones in this sample may be carry-over from other donors' samples. Both conserved end residues are part of each CDR3. A D gene is named only where the DNA matches it firmly. Not all rows give a size; the values are once, few, many and, for expanded clones, a class.

clone_size	v_call	d_call	j_call	cdr3_aa	cdr3_nt
few	TRBV20-1	TRBD1	TRBJ2-7	CSAHGHRGYEQYF	TGCAGTGCCCACGGCCACAGGGGGTACGAGCAGTACTTC
many	TRBV28	TRBD2	TRBJ2-3	CASTGATSGTDTQYF	TGTGCCAGCACCGGGGCTACTAGCGGCACAGATACGCAGTATTTT
many	TRBV11-3	-	TRBJ2-3	CASSSEQADTQYF	TGTGCCAGCAGCTCCGAACAGGCGGATACGCAGTATTTT
many	TRBV13	-	TRBJ2-1	CASSLGPRNNEQFF	TGTGCCAGCAGCTTAGGTCCCAGGAACAATGAGCAGTTCTTC
many	TRBV7-2	TRBD2	TRBJ2-1	CASSLEGTSGVWEQFF	TGTGCCAGCAGCTTAGAAGGGACTAGCGGGGTCTGGGAGCAGTTCTTC
-	TRBV12-3/TRBV12-4	TRBD1	TRBJ1-5	CASSSRDSRYQPQHF	TGTGCCAGCAGTTCCCGGGACAGCCGATATCAGCCCCAGCATTTT
medium-sized	TRBV12-3/TRBV12-4	-	TRBJ2-4	CASSTEGVAKNIQYF	TGTGCCAGCAGTACCGAAGGGGTAGCCAAAAACATTCAGTACTTC
many	TRBV6-2/TRBV6-3	TRBD2	TRBJ2-1	CASSTRTSGSGVYNEQFF	TGTGCCAGCAGTACGCGGACTAGCGGGAGTGGGGTTTACAATGAGCAGTTCTTC
many	TRBV29-1	-	TRBJ2-1	CSVEGLLRGEQFF	TGTAGCGTTGAAGGGCTACTACGAGGTGAGCAGTTCTTC
-	TRBV5-4	TRBD2	TRBJ2-1	CASSGLAGGYEQFF	TGTGCCAGCAGTGGACTAGCGGGAGGTTATGAGCAGTTCTTC
-	TRBV20-1	TRBD1	TRBJ2-7	CSSLVPGGIYEQYF	TGCAGTTCGCTAGTTCCAGGGGGCATTTACGAGCAGTACTTC
many	TRBV2	-	TRBJ2-5	CASSSDGGIEETQYF	TGTGCCAGCAGCTCGGACGGAGGGATCGAAGAGACCCAGTACTTC
many	TRBV20-1	-	TRBJ2-7	CSARDKGPRAGEQYF	TGCAGTGCTAGAGATAAAGGCCCTAGGGCGGGCGAGCAGTACTTC
many	TRBV30	-	TRBJ2-7	CAWSVGVWPYEQYF	TGTGCCTGGAGTGTCGGGGTATGGCCCTACGAGCAGTACTTC
many	TRBV18	TRBD2	TRBJ2-3	CASSPSLVTSGSTDTQYF	TGTGCCAGCTCACCATCCCTAGTAACTAGCGGGAGCACAGATACGCAGTATTTT
many	TRBV29-1	-	TRBJ2-5	CSVEPFQETQYF	TGCAGCGTGGAGCCCTTTCAAGAGACCCAGTACTTC
many	TRBV7-6	-	TRBJ2-7	CASSLGDSYEQYF	TGTGCCAGCAGCTTAGGGGACTCCTACGAGCAGTACTTC
few	TRBV5-1	-	TRBJ2-3	CASSLSRSDTQYF	TGCGCCAGCAGCTTGTCGAGATCAGATACGCAGTATTTT
few	TRBV28	TRBD2	TRBJ2-2	CASIWAGVPGELFF	TGTGCCAGCATCTGGGCGGGAGTCCCCGGGGAGCTGTTTTTT
many	TRBV3-1	-	TRBJ1-2	CASSHTYGYTF	TGTGCCAGCAGCCACACCTATGGCTACACCTTC
few	TRBV6-5	-	TRBJ1-2	CASSPTRYGYTF	TGTGCCAGCAGCCCCACCCGCTATGGCTACACCTTC
many	TRBV5-1	TRBD2	TRBJ2-1	CASSKAGGRSNEQFF	TGCGCCAGCTCAAAAGCGGGAGGGAGGAGCAATGAGCAGTTCTTC
many	TRBV15	TRBD1	TRBJ2-1	CATSRGRQGAYNEQFF	TGTGCCACCAGCAGAGGAAGACAGGGGGCCTACAATGAGCAGTTCTTC
few	TRBV9	-	TRBJ2-4	CASSGGSPGSIQYF	TGTGCCAGCAGCGGAGGGTCCCCAGGGAGCATTCAGTACTTC
many	TRBV29-1	TRBD1	TRBJ1-1	CSVAPGQTTEAFF	TGCAGCGTTGCTCCGGGACAGACAACTGAAGCTTTCTTT
-	TRBV7-2	-	TRBJ2-1	CASSEVSSYNEQFF	TGTGCCAGCAGCGAGGTTAGTTCCTACAATGAGCAGTTCTTC
many	TRBV2	TRBD1	TRBJ2-1	CASSRDRGYNEQFF	TGTGCCAGCAGTCGTGACAGGGGTTACAATGAGCAGTTCTTC
many	TRBV5-5	TRBD1	TRBJ2-6	CASRGTGSGANVLTF	TGTGCCAGCAGGGGGACAGGGTCTGGGGCCAACGTCCTGACTTTC
few	TRBV20-1	TRBD2	TRBJ2-3	CSAPSGGRARTTDTQYF	TGCAGTGCTCCGTCGGGCGGGAGGGCCCGGACCACAGATACGCAGTATTTT
-	TRBV29-1	-	TRBJ2-7	CSVARTVDEQYF	TGCAGCGTTGCGCGTACCGTCGACGAGCAGTACTTC
-	TRBV7-2	-	TRBJ1-2	CASSSVTGHYGYTF	TGTGCCAGCAGCTCAGTCACAGGGCACTATGGCTACACCTTC
few	TRBV20-1	TRBD2	TRBJ2-3	CSARDRGRAAGTDTQYF	TGCAGTGCTAGAGATCGTGGGAGGGCCGCGGGCACAGATACGCAGTATTTT
many	TRBV20-1	-	TRBJ1-5	CSASSPVSNQPQHF	TGCAGTGCTAGTTCCCCGGTTAGCAATCAGCCCCAGCATTTT
many	TRBV14	TRBD1	TRBJ2-2	CASSLGQAMNTGELFF	TGTGCCAGCAGCCTTGGACAGGCGATGAACACCGGGGAGCTGTTTTTT
-	TRBV20-1	-	TRBJ1-5	CSARTSVNQPQHF	TGCAGTGCCCGGACGTCGGTCAATCAGCCCCAGCATTTT
many	TRBV29-1	-	TRBJ1-1	CSVRPTDKAFF	TGCAGCGTTAGACCGACGGACAAAGCTTTCTTT
many	TRBV11-2	-	TRBJ2-7	CASSSTNSYEQYF	TGTGCCAGCAGCTCGACTAACTCCTACGAGCAGTACTTC
many	TRBV7-2	-	TRBJ2-2	CASSPAFGGELFF	TGTGCCAGCAGCCCCGCATTTGGAGGGGAGCTGTTTTTT
many	TRBV3-1	-	TRBJ2-6	CASSPLAGVRGANVLTF	TGTGCCAGCAGCCCCCTTGCTGGGGTCCGCGGGGCCAACGTCCTGACTTTC
-	TRBV9	TRBD2	TRBJ2-1	CASSVLGLANEQFF	TGTGCCAGCAGCGTATTGGGACTAGCGAATGAGCAGTTCTTC
many	TRBV11-2	TRBD2	TRBJ2-3	CASSRSGRAEDTQYF	TGTGCCAGCAGCAGAAGCGGGAGGGCGGAAGATACGCAGTATTTT
many	TRBV28	-	TRBJ1-2	CASSTGTVRGYTF	TGTGCCAGCAGTACCGGGACCGTCCGTGGCTACACCTTC
few	TRBV12-3/TRBV12-4	-	TRBJ1-6	CASSLEGGGSPLHF	TGTGCCAGCAGTTTAGAAGGTGGAGGGTCACCCCTCCACTTT
many	TRBV20-1	TRBD2	TRBJ2-3	CSAIDHGGSSTDTQYF	TGCAGTGCCATCGATCATGGCGGGAGCAGCACAGATACGCAGTATTTT
many	TRBV12-2	-	TRBJ1-5	CASRLGISVLSQPQHF	TGTGCAAGTCGCTTAGGTATTTCTGTCCTAAGTCAGCCCCAGCATTTT